The 31 T cell receptor beta chains in this list originate from one sample, sequenced in a study of shared clonotypes between healthy human individuals. The protocol was immunoSEQ multiplex PCR, while the TCRdb copy is restricted to in-frame clones and leaves out a portion. The table lists over 2 million clones, about 95% of them singletons. Terminally differentiated effector memory CD45RA+ cells were left out of the naive CD8 fraction, which was CD45RO-negative and positively selected for CCR7. Sequencing input: naive CD8+ T cells sorted from blood. The source is a man in his late teens or twenties in good health.

V usage is TRBV6-1 and J usage is TRBJ2-7, with 10 nucleotides matching TRBD1. The CDR3 length is 18 residues. From germline, CDR1 is MNHNS and CDR2 SASEGT. Trimming cost V 3 bases and J 4 bases; bases outside gene matches: 15. CDR3 coding DNA: TGTGCCAGCAGTGAGGGAGGTGCTGCGGGACAGGGGATTTACGAGCAGTACTTC. It codes for CASSEGGAAGQGIYEQYF.

The chain has TRBV4-1 and TRBJ2-1; D call uncertain. The V end lost 6 bases, the J end lost 0 bases, and 9 bases lay between the germline ends. The CDR3 totals 14 residues. Germline V gene lookup returns CDR1 MGHRA and CDR2 YSYEKL. The CDR3 DNA reads TGCGCCAGCAGAGGGTCTAGCTCCTACAATGAGCAGTTCTTC. Protein product: CASRGSSSYNEQFF.

This chain links TRBV30 with TRBJ1-1, with 8 bases matching TRBD1. V lost 5 bases, J lost 6 bases, and 11 bases stayed unmatched. The germline gives CDR1 GTSNPN, CDR2 SVGIG (reference sequence). CDR3 length equals 14 residues. CDR3 sequence: CAWGWTGWDSEAFF. Written as DNA, the CDR3 is TGTGCCTGGGGCTGGACAGGGTGGGACTCTGAAGCTTTCTTT. The full variable domain, in which reference TRBV30 and TRBJ1-1 provide the parts outside the CDR3, is SQTIHQWPATLVQPVGSPLSLECTVEGTSNPNLYWYRQAAGRGLQLLFYSVGIGQISSEVPQNLSASRPQDRQFILSSKKLLLSDSGFYLCAWGWTGWDSEAFFGQGTRLTVV.

This clone was seen only once. The chain joins TRBV27 to TRBJ2-3; 16 bases line up with TRBD2. With 4 bases clipped from V and 4 bases from J, the junction kept 14 bases outside the gene matches. The CDR3 extends over 20 amino acids. Germline values: CDR1 MNHEY, CDR2 SMNVEV (reference sequence). CDR3 protein: CASSSRGLAGGPGGSDTQYF. CDR3 sequence (DNA): TGTGCCAGCAGTTCACGGGGACTAGCGGGAGGGCCCGGAGGTTCAGATACGCAGTATTTT.

This chain uses TRBV5-6 with TRBJ2-7; the D gene is possibly TRBD1 (6 bases). This CDR3 is 13 amino acids long. The germline gives CDR1 SGHDT, CDR2 YYEEEE. V was trimmed by 4 bases and J by 4 bases, leaving 12 bases between them. As DNA, the CDR3 is TGTGCCAGCAGCGGGACAATTCCGTACGAGCAGTACTTC. Translated, it gives CASSGTIPYEQYF.

This clone was recorded once. The genes are TRBV15 and TRBJ2-7; D perhaps matches TRBD2 (5 bases). There are 16 residues in the CDR3. With 5 bases removed from V and 2 bases from J, the gap between germline ends came to 19 bases. The germline V gene has CDR1 LNHNV and CDR2 YYDKDF (reference sequence). As DNA, the CDR3 is TGTGCCACCAGCCCAGCGGAAGGTCTGGTGGCCTACGAGCAGTACTTC. As protein: CATSPAEGLVAYEQYF.

DNA for the CDR3: TGTGCCAGCAGTTATGGCACAGTTCAAGATTTTCCCTACGAGCAGTACTTC. This gives the protein CASSYGTVQDFPYEQYF. The V gene is TRBV27, the J gene TRBJ2-7, with D uncertain. This CDR3 is built from 17 residues. CDR1 and CDR2 from the germline V gene are MNHEY and SMNVEV (reference sequence). V was trimmed by 4 bases and J by 2 bases, leaving 21 bases between them.

The CDR3 DNA reads as TGCGCCAGCAGTCCCGGGACAGGCTCTTGGGAGCAGTACTTC. Translating it yields CASSPGTGSWEQYF. The chain links TRBV4-1 to TRBJ2-7; TRBD1 agrees at 8 bases. Germline CDR1 is MGHRA and CDR2 is YSYEKL. The CDR3 length is 14 residues. V lost 6 bases and J lost 7; bases outside the gene matches: 11.

This chain uses TRBV10-2 with TRBJ2-3, with D unresolved. Germline assignment: CDR1 WSHSY and CDR2 SAAADI. The V gene lost 2 bases and the J gene lost 7 bases, with 4 bases spanning the gap. The CDR3 is 11 residues long. The CDR3 here is CASSEVYTQYF. CDR3 DNA: TGCGCCAGCAGTGAGGTTTATACGCAGTATTTT.

This clone was observed a single time. The V gene is TRBV7-9, the J gene TRBJ2-7; 13 nucleotides match TRBD2. Trimming cost V 5 bases and J 0 bases; bases outside gene matches: 4. The CDR3 length is 16 residues. Germline V gene lookup returns CDR1 SEHNR and CDR2 FQNEAQ (reference sequence). CDR3 in amino acids: CASSERTSGGSYEQYF. CDR3 DNA: TGTGCCAGCAGCGAGAGGACTAGCGGGGGCTCCTACGAGCAGTACTTC.

The chain carries TRBV6-5 and TRBJ2-1, with D possibly being TRBD2 (5 bases). V was cut by 8 bases and J by 4 bases, with 9 bases left in between. There are 12 residues in the CDR3. The germline gives CDR1 MNHEY, CDR2 SVGAGI. The CDR3 DNA reads TGTGCCAGCGCGACGGGATACAATGAGCAGTTCTTC. Translated: CASATGYNEQFF.

The V gene is TRBV5-6, the J gene TRBJ2-5; 7 bases align to TRBD2. The CDR3 sequence is 15 residues long. CDR1 and CDR2 (germline): SGHDT, YYEEEE. With 1 base clipped from V and 2 bases from J, the junction kept 5 bases outside the gene matches. The CDR3 DNA sequence: TGTGCCAGCAGCTTGCTAGGGGAGGGGCAAGAGACCCAGTACTTC. Translation gives CASSLLGEGQETQYF.

The chain recombines TRBV9 with TRBJ2-7, with D perhaps being TRBD1 or TRBD2 (5 bases each). Trimming stripped 3 bases from V and 2 bases from J, with 15 bases between. The CDR3 loop spans 15 amino acids. Germline CDR1 SGDLS, CDR2 YYNGEE. CDR3 coding DNA: TGTGCCAGCAGCGCGGGGCATGGCGGAACCTACGAGCAGTACTTC. Its protein is CASSAGHGGTYEQYF.

Details on this clone: Different DNA sequences within this sample yield the same CDR3. The rearrangement uses TRBV19 and TRBJ2-7; the D is unclear. Trimming took off 5 bases at V and 2 bases at J, with 7 bases between the two ends. There are 12 residues in the CDR3. Germline V gene lookup returns CDR1 LNHDA and CDR2 SQIVND (reference sequence). This chain's CDR3 is CASSGRTYEQYF. The CDR3 DNA is TGTGCCAGTAGTGGCAGAACCTACGAGCAGTACTTC.

V and J are TRBV2 and TRBJ1-4, with 7 bases aligning to TRBD1. The junction had 7 bases not matched to a gene; V was cut back by 0 bases and J by 6 bases. Looked up from germline, CDR1 is SNHLY and CDR2 is FYNNEI. The CDR3 contains 16 residues. CDR3 region: CASSEARGTAYEKLFF. The DNA of the CDR3 is TGTGCCAGCAGTGAAGCGCGGGGGACAGCATATGAAAAACTGTTTTTT. Full variable domain (outside the CDR3, taken from reference TRBV2 and TRBJ1-4): EPEVTQTPSHQVTQMGQEVILRCVPISNHLYFYWYRQILGQKVEFLVSFYNNEISEKSEIFDDQFSVERPDGSNFTLKIRSTKLEDSAMYFCASSEARGTAYEKLFFGSGTQLSVL.

The J gene is TRBJ2-7, the V gene TRBV7-9, with D maybe TRBD1 (5 bases). This CDR3 contains 16 residues. CDR1 SEHNR and CDR2 FQNEAQ come from the germline V gene (reference sequence). Trimming left V 4 bases short and J 0 bases short, with 16 bases between. The CDR3 loop reads CASSSTDTSYSYEQYF. CDR3 bases: TGTGCCAGCAGCTCCACGGACACCTCTTACTCCTACGAGCAGTACTTC.

The J gene is TRBJ2-7, the V gene TRBV27, with D perhaps assigned TRBD1 or TRBD2 (5 bases each). Germline CDR1 is MNHEY and CDR2 is SMNVEV (reference sequence). The V and J ends lost 5 bases and 0 bases respectively, with 11 bases between them. This CDR3 has 14 residues. CDR3 nucleotide sequence: TGTGCCAGCAGTACCGGGACGGCCTCCTACGAGCAGTACTTC. Its translation: CASSTGTASYEQYF.

The chain links TRBV4-3 to TRBJ2-1; 13 nucleotides align to TRBD2. Germline V gene data show CDR1 as LGHNA and CDR2 as YSLEER. The length of the CDR3 is 16 residues. V gave up 0 bases and J gave up 12 bases; unmatched junction bases: 8. The CDR3 coding sequence is TGCGCCAGCAGCCAAGACCTCGGACTAGCGGGAGTAGTGCAGTTCTTC. Translation gives CASSQDLGLAGVVQFF.

This chain uses TRBV9 with TRBJ2-7; the D gene is possibly TRBD1 (6 bases). Germline V gives CDR1 SGDLS, CDR2 YYNGEE. There are 13 residues in the CDR3. Trimming shortened V by 2 bases and J by 5 bases, and 11 bases separated the two germline ends. This CDR3 reads CASSVQGQDEQYF. CDR3 in DNA: TGTGCCAGCAGCGTCCAGGGGCAGGACGAGCAGTACTTC.

The genes are TRBV7-9 and TRBJ2-1; TRBD1 matches at 8 bases. The trim removed 1 base at V and 0 bases at J, leaving 11 bases unmatched. The CDR3 runs 19 residues. Germline V gives CDR1 SEHNR, CDR2 FQNEAQ (reference sequence). The CDR3: CASSLVGRGLSGSYNEQFF. The CDR3 DNA follows: TGTGCCAGCAGCTTAGTTGGCAGGGGGCTTTCAGGCTCCTACAATGAGCAGTTCTTC.

The V call is TRBV7-3, the J call TRBJ2-5; D gene uncertain. Germline assignment: CDR1 SGHTA and CDR2 FQGTGA. This CDR3 spans 13 amino acids. Trimming removed 2 bases at V and 3 bases at J, with 7 bases between. CDR3 coding DNA: TGTGCCAGCAGCTTATGGGCGGAAGAGACCCAGTACTTC. It encodes CASSLWAEETQYF. Supplemented by reference TRBV7-3 and TRBJ2-5, the full variable domain reads GAGVSQTPSNKVTEKGKYVELRCDPISGHTALYWYRQSLGQGPEFLIYFQGTGAADDSGLPNDRFFAVRPEGSVSTLKIQRTERGDSAVYLCASSLWAEETQYFGPGTRLLVL.

V and J are TRBV6-4 and TRBJ2-2, with D unclear. CDR1 and CDR2 from the germline V gene are MRHNA and SNTAGT. The germline V and J ends were trimmed by 1 base and 4 bases, with 4 bases remaining between them. The CDR3 runs 13 residues. CDR3 loop: CASSDFVTGELFF. In nucleotides, the CDR3 is TGTGCCAGCAGTGACTTTGTCACCGGGGAGCTGTTTTTT.

The CDR3 reads CASSIDRRSSYEQYF. In nucleotides, the CDR3 is TGTGCCAGCAGTATTGACAGACGAAGCTCCTACGAGCAGTACTTC. The chain couples TRBV27 to TRBJ2-7; maybe TRBD1 (5 bases). V was pared by 5 bases and J by 0 bases, with 14 bases between. CDR1 is MNHEY and CDR2 is SMNVEV in the germline V gene (reference sequence). This CDR3 region has 15 residues.

The gene calls are TRBV30 and TRBJ1-1; D is uncertain. Trimming removed 5 bases from V and 4 bases from J, with 5 bases in between. This CDR3 region has 10 residues. Germline CDR1 and CDR2: GTSNPN and SVGIG (reference sequence). The CDR3: CAWEGTEAFF. In nucleotides, the CDR3 is TGTGCCTGGGAGGGCACTGAAGCTTTCTTT.

This clone was picked up one time. The rearrangement uses TRBV18 and TRBJ2-7, with a tentative D call TRBD2 (6 bases). Germline V gene sequence: CDR1 KGHSH, CDR2 LQKENI. Trimming removed 4 bases from V and 4 bases from J, with 20 bases in between. The CDR3 length is 16 residues. The DNA of the CDR3 is TGTGCCAGCTCACAGACTGCCGGGACGGGGGAATACGAGCAGTACTTC. Protein: CASSQTAGTGEYEQYF. Together with reference TRBV18 and TRBJ2-7, the CDR3 gives the full variable domain: NAGVMQNPRHLVRRRGQEARLRCSPMKGHSHVYWYRQLPEEGLKFMVYLQKENIIDESGMPKERFSAEFPKEGPSILRIQQVVRGDSAAYFCASSQTAGTGEYEQYFGPGTRLTVT.

V usage is TRBV30 and J usage is TRBJ1-2; D uncertain. V was clipped by 2 bases and J by 2 bases, with 21 bases between them. The CDR3 loop spans 17 amino acids. Germline loops: CDR1 GTSNPN, CDR2 SVGIG (reference sequence). The CDR3 bases are TGTGCCTGGAGTTCAACCGTGGAGGATATTGCCAACTATGGCTACACCTTC. Translation gives CAWSSTVEDIANYGYTF.

J is TRBJ2-3 and V is TRBV13, with 7 bases matching TRBD1. CDR1 PRHDT and CDR2 FYEKMQ come from the germline V gene (reference sequence). Losses at the gene ends were 5 bases for V and 0 bases for J; bases not matched to a gene: 8. This CDR3 is built from 16 residues. This CDR3 is CASSLQGTSSTDTQYF. For the CDR3, the DNA is TGTGCCAGCAGCCTACAGGGGACCTCTAGCACAGATACGCAGTATTTT.

The gene calls are TRBV4-1 and TRBJ2-2, with D possibly matching TRBD2 (5 bases). The CDR3 contains 16 residues. Germline V gene data show CDR1 as MGHRA and CDR2 as YSYEKL. V lost 1 base and J 2 bases, leaving 11 bases between the germline ends. The CDR3 protein is CASSQVDFLNTGELFF. The CDR3 DNA reads as TGCGCCAGCAGCCAAGTGGACTTTCTTAACACCGGGGAGCTGTTTTTT.

This chain links TRBV11-2 with TRBJ2-7; D is perhaps TRBD2 (6 bases). The germline gives CDR1 SGHAT, CDR2 FQNNGV. Between the trimmed V and J ends, which lost 1 base and 5 bases, there was a span of 12 bases. CDR3 length: 14 residues. The CDR3 DNA reads TGTGCCAGCAGCTTAGCCTGGGAGGAGGACGAGCAGTACTTC. It specifies CASSLAWEEDEQYF.

Details on this clone: Other DNA sequences in this specimen translate into the identical CDR3. The chain combines TRBV6-5 with TRBJ1-1; no clear D. Germline-derived CDR1 and CDR2 are MNHEY and SVGAGI. Trimming took off 2 bases at V and 3 bases at J, with 7 bases between the two ends. The length of the CDR3 is 13 residues. The CDR3 DNA reads TGTGCCAGCAGTTACGGGTCAGACACTGAAGCTTTCTTT. It codes for CASSYGSDTEAFF.

The rearrangement links TRBV5-1 to TRBJ2-3; 9 bases fit TRBD2. After removal of 5 bases from V and 5 bases from J, the junction contained 6 bases not matched to a gene. This CDR3 has 14 amino acids. The germline V gene has CDR1 SGHRS and CDR2 YFSETQ. The chain's CDR3 is CASSSGSGLDTQYF. The CDR3 DNA reads as TGCGCCAGCAGTAGCGGGAGCGGTTTAGATACGCAGTATTTT.